This entry features one T cell receptor (beta chain) sequence. What it binds is not known. Indicated time point: persistent/refractory GD, antithyroid drugs over 5 years with positive TRAb. RNA isolated from PBMCs was used to make the TCR library. The CDR3 contains 15 residues. CDR1 and CDR2 (germline): SGDLS, YYNGEE. The V segment lost 6 bases and the J segment 5 bases; nucleotides outside the gene matches: 12. The sample comes from a study of regulatory T cells in long-lasting Graves disease. Study-level results: Gene preferences differed: TRBV28, TRBJ1-2, TRBJ2-5 in persistent cases.

Combining iRepertoire HTBI primers with Arm-PCR of CDR3 regions, the authors built TCR beta libraries. TCRdb re-derived calls from the multiplex PCR reads in MiXCR, one entry per CDR3 protein. The profile covers some 300,000 distinct CDR3 sequences, with under 25% appearing a single time and approximately 60% taken by the ten largest. This TCR was recovered from a female donor with Graves disease. V is TRBV9 and J is TRBJ2-5; 8 bases line up with TRBD2. The source material was peripheral blood mononuclear cells (PBMCs), sampled when the disease was refractory, from a patient treated with antithyroid drugs. The CDR3 is CASNRGNGRGETQYF. The CDR3 nucleotides are TGTGCCAGCAACCGAGGGAACGGGAGGGGTGAGACCCAGTACTTC.